The following is a T cell receptor (beta chain) sequence with its context. The sample originates from a study of Ad26.COV2.S vaccination and SARS-CoV-2 variants. Sample treatment: about 20 received Ad26.COV2.S at low or high dose, single or two shots; 5 received placebo; per-sample allocation not given. Sampling was performed 63 days after the first vaccine or placebo injection. There are 14 residues in the CDR3. Trimming pared 0 bases from V and 8 bases from J, leaving 9 bases between. CDR1 is SGHRS and CDR2 is YFSETQ in the germline V gene. TCRdb's table, derived via immunoSEQ multiplex PCR, lists solely in-frame clones and lacks some. Of 200,000 to 300,000 clones listed, 85% to 90% are singletons.

Source: peripheral blood, taken in a trial of Ad26.COV2.S vaccine versus placebo. This sequence was found in a person between 18 and 60 years old who received the Ad26.COV2.S COVID-19 vaccine or a placebo. The chain links TRBV5-1 to TRBJ1-6; D possibly corresponds to TRBD1 (5 bases). This CDR3 reads CASSLDGGDSPLHF. The CDR3 nucleotides read TGCGCCAGCAGCTTGGATGGGGGTGATTCACCCCTCCACTTT. Using reference TRBV5-1 and TRBJ1-6 for the parts outside the CDR3, the full variable domain is KAGVTQTPRYLIKTRGQQVTLSCSPISGHRSVSWYQQTPGQGLQFLFEYFSETQRNKGNFPGRFSGRQFSNSRSEMNVSTLELGDSALYLCASSLDGGDSPLHFGNGTRLTVT.